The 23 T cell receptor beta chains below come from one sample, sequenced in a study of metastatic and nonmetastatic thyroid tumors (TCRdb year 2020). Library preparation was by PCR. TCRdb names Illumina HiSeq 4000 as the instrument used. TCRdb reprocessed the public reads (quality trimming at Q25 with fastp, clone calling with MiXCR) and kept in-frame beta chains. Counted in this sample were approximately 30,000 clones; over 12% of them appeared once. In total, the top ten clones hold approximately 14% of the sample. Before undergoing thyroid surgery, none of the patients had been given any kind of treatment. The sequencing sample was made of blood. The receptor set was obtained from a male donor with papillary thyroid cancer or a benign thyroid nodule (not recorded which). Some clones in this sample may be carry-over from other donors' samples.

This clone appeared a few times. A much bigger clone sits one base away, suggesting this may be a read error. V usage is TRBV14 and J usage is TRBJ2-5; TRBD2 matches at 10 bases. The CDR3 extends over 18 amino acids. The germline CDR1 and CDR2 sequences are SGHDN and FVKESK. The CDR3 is CASSQDLEGLAAQEAQYF. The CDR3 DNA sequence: TGTGCCAGCAGCCAAGATTTAGAAGGACTAGCGGCGCAAGAGGCCCAGTACTTC.

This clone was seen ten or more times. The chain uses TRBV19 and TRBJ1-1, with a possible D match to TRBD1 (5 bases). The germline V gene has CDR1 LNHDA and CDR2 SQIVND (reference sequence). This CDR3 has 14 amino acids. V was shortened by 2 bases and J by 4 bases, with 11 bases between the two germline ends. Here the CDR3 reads CASSILTGGTEAFF. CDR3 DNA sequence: TGTGCCAGTAGTATACTGACGGGGGGCACTGAAGCTTTCTTT.

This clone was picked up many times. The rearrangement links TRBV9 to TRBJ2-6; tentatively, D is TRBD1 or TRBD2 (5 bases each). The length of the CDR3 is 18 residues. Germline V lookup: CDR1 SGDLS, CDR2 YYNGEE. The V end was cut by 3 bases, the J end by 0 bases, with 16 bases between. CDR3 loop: CASSGSPGTISGANVLTF. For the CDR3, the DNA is TGTGCCAGCAGCGGAAGCCCCGGGACGATCTCTGGGGCCAACGTCCTGACTTTC.

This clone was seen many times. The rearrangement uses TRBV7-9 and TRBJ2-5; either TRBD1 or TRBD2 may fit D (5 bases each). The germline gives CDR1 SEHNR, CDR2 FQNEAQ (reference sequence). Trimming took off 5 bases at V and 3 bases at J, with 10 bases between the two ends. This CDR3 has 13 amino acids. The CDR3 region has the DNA TGTGCCAGCAGCCGGGACGCAAAAGAGACCCAGTACTTC. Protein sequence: CASSRDAKETQYF.

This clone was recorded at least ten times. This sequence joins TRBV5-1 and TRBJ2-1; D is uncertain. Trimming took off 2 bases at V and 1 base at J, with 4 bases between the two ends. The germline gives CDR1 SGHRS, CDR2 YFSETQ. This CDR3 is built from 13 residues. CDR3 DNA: TGCGCCAGCAGCTTCAATTCCTACAATGAGCAGTTCTTC. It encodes CASSFNSYNEQFF.

CDR3 loop: CASSLSAMNEQFF. CDR3 nucleotide sequence: TGCGCCAGCAGCTTGTCCGCGATGAATGAGCAGTTCTTC. The V and J genes are TRBV5-1 and TRBJ2-1; D remains ambiguous. Germline V gives CDR1 SGHRS, CDR2 YFSETQ. The CDR3 spans 13 residues. V was cut by 1 base and J by 7 bases, with 9 bases left in between.

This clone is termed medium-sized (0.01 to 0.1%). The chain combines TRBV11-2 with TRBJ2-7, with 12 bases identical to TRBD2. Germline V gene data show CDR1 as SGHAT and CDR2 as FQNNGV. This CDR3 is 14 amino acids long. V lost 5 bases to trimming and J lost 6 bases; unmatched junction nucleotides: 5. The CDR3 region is CASSRLAGVGEQYF. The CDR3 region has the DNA TGTGCCAGCAGCCGACTAGCGGGGGTAGGCGAGCAGTACTTC. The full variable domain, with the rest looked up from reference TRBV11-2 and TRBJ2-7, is EAGVAQSPRYKIIEKRQSVAFWCNPISGHATLYWYQQILGQGPKLLIQFQNNGVVDDSQLPKDRFSAERLKGVDSTLKIQPAKLEDSAVYLCASSRLAGVGEQYFGPGTRLTVT.

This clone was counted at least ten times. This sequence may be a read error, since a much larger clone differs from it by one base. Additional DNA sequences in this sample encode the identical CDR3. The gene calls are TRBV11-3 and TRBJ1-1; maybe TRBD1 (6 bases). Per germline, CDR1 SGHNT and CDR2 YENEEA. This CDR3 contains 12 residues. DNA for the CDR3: TGCGCCAGCAGCCTGGACAGAGGAGAAGCTTTCTTT. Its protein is CASSLDRGEAFF.

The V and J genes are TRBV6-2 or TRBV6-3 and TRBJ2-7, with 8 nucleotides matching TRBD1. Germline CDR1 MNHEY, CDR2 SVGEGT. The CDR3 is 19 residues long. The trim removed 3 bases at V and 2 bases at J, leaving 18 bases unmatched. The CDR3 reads CASSYARPGGCSDTYEQYF. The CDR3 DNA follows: TGTGCCAGCAGTTATGCCCGGCCAGGGGGCTGCTCTGATACCTACGAGCAGTACTTC.

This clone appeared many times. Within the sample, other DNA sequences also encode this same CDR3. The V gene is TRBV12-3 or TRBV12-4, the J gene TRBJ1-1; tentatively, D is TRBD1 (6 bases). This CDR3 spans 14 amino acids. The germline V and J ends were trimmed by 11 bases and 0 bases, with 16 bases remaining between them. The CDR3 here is CAGGRQGLNTEAFF. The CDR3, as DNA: TGTGCCGGGGGTCGTCAGGGGTTGAACACTGAAGCTTTCTTT.

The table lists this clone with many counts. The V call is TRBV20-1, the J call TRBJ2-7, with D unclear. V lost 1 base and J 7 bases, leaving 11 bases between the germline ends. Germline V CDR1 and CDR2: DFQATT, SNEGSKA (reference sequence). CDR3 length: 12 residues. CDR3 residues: CSARVRTLEQYF. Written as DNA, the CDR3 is TGCAGTGCTAGAGTTAGGACCCTGGAGCAGTACTTC.

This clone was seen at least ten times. DNA for the CDR3: TGCGCCAGCAGTGGTCGGCAAACGGCAACTAATGAAAAACTGTTTTTT. Residues: CASSGRQTATNEKLFF. The V gene is TRBV10-2, the J gene TRBJ1-4; D uncertain. Per the germline V gene, CDR1 is WSHSY and CDR2 is SAAADI. The CDR3 is made up of 16 amino acids. The V and J ends lost 4 bases and 0 bases respectively, with 12 bases between them.

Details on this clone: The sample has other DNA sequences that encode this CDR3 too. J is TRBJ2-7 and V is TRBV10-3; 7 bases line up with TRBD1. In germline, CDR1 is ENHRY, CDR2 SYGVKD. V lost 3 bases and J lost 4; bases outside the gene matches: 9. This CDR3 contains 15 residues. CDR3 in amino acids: CAISESPQGTYEQYF. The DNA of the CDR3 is TGTGCCATCAGTGAATCCCCACAGGGGACATACGAGCAGTACTTC.

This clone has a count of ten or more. CDR3 sequence reads: CSASVRQETQYF. The CDR3 bases are TGCAGTGCTAGTGTCAGGCAAGAGACCCAGTACTTC. The J gene is TRBJ2-5, the V gene TRBV20-1; no clear D gene. The ends were cut back, 3 bases at V and 2 bases at J, with 7 bases in the middle. CDR1 is DFQATT and CDR2 is SNEGSKA in the germline V gene (reference sequence). The CDR3 has 12 amino acids.

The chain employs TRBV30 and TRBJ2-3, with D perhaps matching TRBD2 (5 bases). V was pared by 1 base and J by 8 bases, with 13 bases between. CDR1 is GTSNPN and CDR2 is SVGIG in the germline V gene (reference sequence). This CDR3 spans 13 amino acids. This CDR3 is CAWSGTSEGTQYF. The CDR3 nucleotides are TGTGCCTGGAGTGGGACCTCCGAGGGTACGCAGTATTTT.

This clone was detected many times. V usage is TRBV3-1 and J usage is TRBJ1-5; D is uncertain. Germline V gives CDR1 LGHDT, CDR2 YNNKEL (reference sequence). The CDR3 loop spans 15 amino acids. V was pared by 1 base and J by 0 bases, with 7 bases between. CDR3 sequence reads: CASSQGAVSNQPQHF. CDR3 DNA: TGTGCCAGCAGCCAAGGGGCCGTTAGCAATCAGCCCCAGCATTTT.

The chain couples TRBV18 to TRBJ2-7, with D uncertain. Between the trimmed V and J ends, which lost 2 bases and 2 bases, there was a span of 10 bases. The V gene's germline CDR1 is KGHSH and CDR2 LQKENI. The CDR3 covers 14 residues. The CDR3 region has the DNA TGTGCCAGCTCACCAGAGGTTTGGGCCTACGAGCAGTACTTC. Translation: CASSPEVWAYEQYF.

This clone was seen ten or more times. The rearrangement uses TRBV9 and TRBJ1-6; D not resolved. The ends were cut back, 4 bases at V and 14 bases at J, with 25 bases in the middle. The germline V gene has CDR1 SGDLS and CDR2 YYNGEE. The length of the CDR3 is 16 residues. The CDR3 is CASSLKTEIGPSSLHF. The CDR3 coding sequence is TGTGCCAGCAGCCTTAAGACGGAGATTGGCCCCTCATCCCTCCACTTT. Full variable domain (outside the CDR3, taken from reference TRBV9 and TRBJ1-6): DSGVTQTPKHLITATGQRVTLRCSPRSGDLSVYWYQQSLDQGLQFLIQYYNGEERAKGNILERFSAQQFPDLHSELNLSSLELGDSALYFCASSLKTEIGPSSLHFGNGTRLTVT.

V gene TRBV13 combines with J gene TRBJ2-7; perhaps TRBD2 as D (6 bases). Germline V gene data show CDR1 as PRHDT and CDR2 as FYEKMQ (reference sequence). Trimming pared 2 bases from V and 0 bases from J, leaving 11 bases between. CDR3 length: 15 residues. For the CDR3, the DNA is TGTGCCAGCAGCTTACTAGCGTTCCACTCCTACGAGCAGTACTTC. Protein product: CASSLLAFHSYEQYF.

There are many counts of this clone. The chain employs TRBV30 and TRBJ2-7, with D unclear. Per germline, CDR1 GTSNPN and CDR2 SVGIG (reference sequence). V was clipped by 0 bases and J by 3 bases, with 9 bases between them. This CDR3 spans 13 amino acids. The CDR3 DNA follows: TGTGCCTGGAGTGTACGGTTTAACTACGAGCAGTACTTC. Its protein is CAWSVRFNYEQYF.

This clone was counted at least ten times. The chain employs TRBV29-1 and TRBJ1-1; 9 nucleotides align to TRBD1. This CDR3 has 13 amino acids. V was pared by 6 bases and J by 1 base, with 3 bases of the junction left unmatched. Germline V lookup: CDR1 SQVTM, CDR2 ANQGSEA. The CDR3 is CSVSTGGNTEAFF. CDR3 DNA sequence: TGCAGCGTGTCGACAGGGGGGAACACTGAAGCTTTCTTT.

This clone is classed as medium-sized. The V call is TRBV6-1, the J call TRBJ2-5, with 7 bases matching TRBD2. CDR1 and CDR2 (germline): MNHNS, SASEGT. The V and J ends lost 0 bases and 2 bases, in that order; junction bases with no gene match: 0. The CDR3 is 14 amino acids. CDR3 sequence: CASSEAGGQETQYF. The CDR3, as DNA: TGTGCCAGCAGTGAAGCGGGGGGGCAAGAGACCCAGTACTTC.

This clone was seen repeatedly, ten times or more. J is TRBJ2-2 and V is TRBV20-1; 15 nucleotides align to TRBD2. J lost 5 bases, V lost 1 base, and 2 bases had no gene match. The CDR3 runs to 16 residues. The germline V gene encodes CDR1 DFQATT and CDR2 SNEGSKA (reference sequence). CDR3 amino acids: CSARGTSGRGTGELFF. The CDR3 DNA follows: TGCAGTGCTAGAGGGACTAGCGGGAGGGGAACCGGGGAGCTGTTTTTT.